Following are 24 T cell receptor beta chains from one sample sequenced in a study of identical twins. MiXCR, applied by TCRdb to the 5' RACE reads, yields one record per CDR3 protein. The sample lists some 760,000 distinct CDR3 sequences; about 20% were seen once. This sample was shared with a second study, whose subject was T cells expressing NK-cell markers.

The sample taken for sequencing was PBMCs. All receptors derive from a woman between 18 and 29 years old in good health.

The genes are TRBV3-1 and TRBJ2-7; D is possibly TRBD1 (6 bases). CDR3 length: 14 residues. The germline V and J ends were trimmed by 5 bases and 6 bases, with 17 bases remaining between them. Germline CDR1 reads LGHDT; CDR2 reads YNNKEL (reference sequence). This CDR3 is CASSGTGTMVEQYF. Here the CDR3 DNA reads TGTGCCAGCAGCGGTACCGGGACAATGGTCGAGCAGTACTTC.

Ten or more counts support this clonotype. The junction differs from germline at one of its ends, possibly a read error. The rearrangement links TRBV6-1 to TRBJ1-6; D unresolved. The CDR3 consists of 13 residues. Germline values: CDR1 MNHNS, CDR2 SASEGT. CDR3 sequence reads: CADGERDNSPLHF. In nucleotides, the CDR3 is TGTGCCGACGGGGAGAGGGATAACTCACCCCTCCACTTT.

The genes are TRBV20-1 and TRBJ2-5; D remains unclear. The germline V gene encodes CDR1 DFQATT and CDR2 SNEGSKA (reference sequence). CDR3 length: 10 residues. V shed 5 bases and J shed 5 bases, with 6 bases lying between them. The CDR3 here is CSAGAETQYF. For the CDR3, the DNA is TGCAGTGCTGGAGCGGAGACCCAGTACTTC.

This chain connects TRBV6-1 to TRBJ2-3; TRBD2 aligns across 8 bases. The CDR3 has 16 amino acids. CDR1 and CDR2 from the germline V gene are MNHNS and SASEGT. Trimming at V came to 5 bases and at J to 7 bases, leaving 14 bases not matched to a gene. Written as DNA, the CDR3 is TGTGCCAGCAGTACGTTCGGGACTAGTCATTCAAATACGCAGTATTTT. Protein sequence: CASSTFGTSHSNTQYF.

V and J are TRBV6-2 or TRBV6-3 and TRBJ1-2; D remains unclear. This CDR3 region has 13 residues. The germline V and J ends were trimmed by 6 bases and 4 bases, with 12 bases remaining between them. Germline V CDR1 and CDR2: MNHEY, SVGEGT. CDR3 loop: CASSRLGPYGYTF. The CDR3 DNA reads TGTGCCAGCAGCCGACTGGGTCCCTATGGCTACACCTTC.

CDR3 in DNA: TGCGCCAGCAGCCAAGAAACCAAAAACATTCAGTACTTC. Translating gives CASSQETKNIQYF. The chain joins TRBV4-3 to TRBJ2-4; D is ambiguous. V lost 0 bases and J lost 2, with 2 bases in between. CDR1 and CDR2 (germline): LGHNA, YSLEER. There are 13 residues in the CDR3.

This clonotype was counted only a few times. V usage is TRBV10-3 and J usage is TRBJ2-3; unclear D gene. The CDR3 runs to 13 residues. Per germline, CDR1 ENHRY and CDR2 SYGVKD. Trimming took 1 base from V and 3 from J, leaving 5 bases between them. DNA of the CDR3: TGTGCCATCAGTGAGTGGCGGACAGATACGCAGTATTTT. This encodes CAISEWRTDTQYF.

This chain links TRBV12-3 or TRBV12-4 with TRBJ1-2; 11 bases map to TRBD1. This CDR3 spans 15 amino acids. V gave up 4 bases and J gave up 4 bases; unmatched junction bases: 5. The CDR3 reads CASSSRTGGAYGYTF. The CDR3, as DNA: TGTGCCAGCAGTTCACGGACAGGGGGCGCCTATGGCTACACCTTC.

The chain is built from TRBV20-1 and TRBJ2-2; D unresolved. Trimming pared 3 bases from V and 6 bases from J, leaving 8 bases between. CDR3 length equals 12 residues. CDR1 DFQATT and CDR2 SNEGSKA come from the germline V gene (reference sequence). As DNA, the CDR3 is TGCAGTGCTAGGTGGTCCGCCGGGGAGCTGTTTTTT. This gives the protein CSARWSAGELFF.

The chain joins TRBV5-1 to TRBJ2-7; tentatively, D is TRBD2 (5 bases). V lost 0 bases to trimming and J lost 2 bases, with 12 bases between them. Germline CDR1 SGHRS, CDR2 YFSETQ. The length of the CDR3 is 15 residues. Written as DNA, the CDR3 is TGCGCCAGCAGCTTGGCCTGGACTGGGCCCTACGAGCAGTACTTC. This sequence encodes CASSLAWTGPYEQYF.

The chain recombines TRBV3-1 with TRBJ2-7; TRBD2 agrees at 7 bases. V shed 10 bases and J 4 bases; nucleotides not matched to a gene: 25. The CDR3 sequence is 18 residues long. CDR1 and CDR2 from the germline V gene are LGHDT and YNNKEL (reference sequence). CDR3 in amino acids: CAIRPNLGPGGSAYEQYF. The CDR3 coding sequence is TGTGCCATCAGGCCCAATCTGGGACCGGGGGGATCAGCGTACGAGCAGTACTTC.

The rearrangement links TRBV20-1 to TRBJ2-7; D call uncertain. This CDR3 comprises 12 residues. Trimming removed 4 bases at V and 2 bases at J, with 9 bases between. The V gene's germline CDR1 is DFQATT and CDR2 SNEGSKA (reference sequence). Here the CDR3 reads CSANGEAYEQYF. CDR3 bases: TGCAGTGCTAACGGAGAAGCCTACGAGCAGTACTTC.

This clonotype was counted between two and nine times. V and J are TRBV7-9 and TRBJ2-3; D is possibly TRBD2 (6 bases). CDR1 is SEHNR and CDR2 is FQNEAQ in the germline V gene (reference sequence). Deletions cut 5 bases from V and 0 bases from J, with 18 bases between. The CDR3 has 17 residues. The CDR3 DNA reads TGTGCCAGCAGCCCAATGGGCCCGGGGGTTAGCACAGATACGCAGTATTTT. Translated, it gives CASSPMGPGVSTDTQYF.

CDR3 sequence reads: CASRMVRNTEAFF. DNA of the CDR3: TGTGCCAGCAGAATGGTTCGGAACACTGAAGCTTTCTTT. The chain uses TRBV12-3 or TRBV12-4 and TRBJ1-1, with D unclear. Trimming removed 6 bases at V and 1 base at J, with 9 bases between. CDR3 length: 13 amino acids.

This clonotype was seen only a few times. The CDR3 bases are TGTGCCATCAGCGGACAACCCCAAGAGACCCAGTACTTC. As protein: CAISGQPQETQYF. J is TRBJ2-5 and V is TRBV10-3, with D perhaps matching TRBD1 (5 bases). Germline assignment: CDR1 ENHRY and CDR2 SYGVKD. V was pared by 6 bases and J by 1 base, with 9 bases between. The CDR3 is 13 residues long.

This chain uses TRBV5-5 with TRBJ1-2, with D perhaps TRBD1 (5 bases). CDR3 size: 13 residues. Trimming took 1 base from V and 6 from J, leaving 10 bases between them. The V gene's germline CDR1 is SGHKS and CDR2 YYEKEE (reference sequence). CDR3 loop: CASSLWGSDGYTF. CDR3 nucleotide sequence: TGTGCCAGCAGCTTGTGGGGGTCCGATGGCTACACCTTC. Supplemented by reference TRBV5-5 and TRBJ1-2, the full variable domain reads DAGVTQSPTHLIKTRGQQVTLRCSPISGHKSVSWYQQVLGQGPQFIFQYYEKEERGRGNFPDRFSARQFPNYSSELNVNALLLGDSALYLCASSLWGSDGYTFGSGTRLTVV.

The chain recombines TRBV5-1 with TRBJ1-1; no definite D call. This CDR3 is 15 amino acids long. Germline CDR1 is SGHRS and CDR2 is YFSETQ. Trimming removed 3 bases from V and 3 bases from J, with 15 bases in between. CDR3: CASSSTREVDTEAFF. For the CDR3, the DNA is TGCGCCAGCAGCTCTACAAGGGAGGTAGACACTGAAGCTTTCTTT.

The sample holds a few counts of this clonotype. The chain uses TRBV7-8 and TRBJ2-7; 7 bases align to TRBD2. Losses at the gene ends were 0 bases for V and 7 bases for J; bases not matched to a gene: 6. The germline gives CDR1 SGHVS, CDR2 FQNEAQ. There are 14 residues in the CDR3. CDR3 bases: TGTGCCAGCAGCTTAGCGGGGGGGATCGTGGAGCAGTACTTC. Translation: CASSLAGGIVEQYF.

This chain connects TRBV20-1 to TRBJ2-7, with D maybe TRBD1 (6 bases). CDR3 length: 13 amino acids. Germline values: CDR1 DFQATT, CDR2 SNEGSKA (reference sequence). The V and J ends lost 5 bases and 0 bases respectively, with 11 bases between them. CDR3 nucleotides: TGCAGTGCTGACGACAGGTCCTCCTACGAGCAGTACTTC. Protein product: CSADDRSSYEQYF.

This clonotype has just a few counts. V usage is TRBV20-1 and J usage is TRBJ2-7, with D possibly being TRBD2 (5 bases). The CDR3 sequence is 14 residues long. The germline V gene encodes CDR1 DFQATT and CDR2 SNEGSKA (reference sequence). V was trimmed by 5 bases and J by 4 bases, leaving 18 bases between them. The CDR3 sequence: CSAARPGSLYEQYF. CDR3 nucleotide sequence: TGCAGTGCTGCTCGTCCGGGATCGCTTTACGAGCAGTACTTC.

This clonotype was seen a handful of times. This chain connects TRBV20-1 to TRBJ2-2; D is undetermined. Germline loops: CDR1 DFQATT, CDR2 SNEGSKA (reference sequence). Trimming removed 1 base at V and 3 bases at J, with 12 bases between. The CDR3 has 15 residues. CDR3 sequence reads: CSARAGGSYTGELFF. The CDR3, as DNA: TGCAGTGCTAGAGCGGGCGGCAGCTACACCGGGGAGCTGTTTTTT.

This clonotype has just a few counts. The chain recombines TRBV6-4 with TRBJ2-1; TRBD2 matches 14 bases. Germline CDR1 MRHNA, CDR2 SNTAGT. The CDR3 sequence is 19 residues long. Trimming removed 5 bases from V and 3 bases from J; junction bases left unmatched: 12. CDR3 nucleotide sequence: TGTGCCAGCAGTCACGCCATCAGACTAGCGGGAGGGATCTACAATGAGCAGTTCTTC. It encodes CASSHAIRLAGGIYNEQFF.

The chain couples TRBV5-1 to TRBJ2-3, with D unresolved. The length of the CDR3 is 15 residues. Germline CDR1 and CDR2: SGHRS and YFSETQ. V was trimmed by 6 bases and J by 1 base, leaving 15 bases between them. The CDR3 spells CASTLRALGTDTQYF. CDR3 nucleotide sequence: TGCGCCAGCACCCTCCGGGCTTTAGGCACAGATACGCAGTATTTT.

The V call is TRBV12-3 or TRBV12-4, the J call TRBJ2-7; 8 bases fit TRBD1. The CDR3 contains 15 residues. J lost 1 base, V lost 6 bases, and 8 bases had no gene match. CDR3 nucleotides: TGTGCCAGCAGCCCACAGGGGGTAAAATCCTACGAGCAGTACTTC. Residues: CASSPQGVKSYEQYF.